This T cell receptor (beta chain) was sequenced for a study of response to subunit inactivated influenza vaccine. Whole-study results and caveats: Few additional T cells are recruited per seasonal influenza vaccination, authors suggested.

One entry per CDR3 protein results from TCRdb running MiXCR on the RT-PCR reads. This sample carries a few hundred thousand distinct CDR3 sequences, roughly 22% of them seen once, and the ten largest clones take 10%. The CDR3 sequence is 15 residues long. Germline V gene lookup returns CDR1 SGHNT and CDR2 YYREEE (reference sequence). V lost 2 bases, J lost 4 bases, and 13 bases lay in between. This clonotype was picked up many times. Its antigen is not identified. Source: PBMCs from blood, taken about 20 months after vaccination. The receptor's source is a man in his fifties or sixties who received an inactivated influenza vaccine. This sequence joins TRBV5-4 and TRBJ2-1, with D uncertain. The chain's CDR3 is CASSFGSQIYNEQFF. CDR3 DNA: TGTGCCAGCAGCTTTGGTTCCCAGATTTACAATGAGCAGTTCTTC.